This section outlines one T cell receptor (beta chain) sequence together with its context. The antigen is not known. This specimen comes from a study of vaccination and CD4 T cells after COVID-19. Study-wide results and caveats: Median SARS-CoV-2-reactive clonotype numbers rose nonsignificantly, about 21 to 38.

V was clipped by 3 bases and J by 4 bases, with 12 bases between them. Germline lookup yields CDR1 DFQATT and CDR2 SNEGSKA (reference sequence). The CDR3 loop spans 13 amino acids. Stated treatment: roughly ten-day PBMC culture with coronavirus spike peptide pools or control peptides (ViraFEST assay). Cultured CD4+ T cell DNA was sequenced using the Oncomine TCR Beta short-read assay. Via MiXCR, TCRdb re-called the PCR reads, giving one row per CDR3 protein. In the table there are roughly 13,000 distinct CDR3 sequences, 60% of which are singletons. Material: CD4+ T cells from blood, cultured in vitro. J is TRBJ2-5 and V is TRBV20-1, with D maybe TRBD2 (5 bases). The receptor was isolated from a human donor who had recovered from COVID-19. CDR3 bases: TGCAGTGCTAGGGACTCGGTCCTAGAGACCCAGTACTTC. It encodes CSARDSVLETQYF.